A single sample gave rise to the 24 T cell receptor beta chains below, sequenced in a study of blood T cell repertoires in COVID-19. TCRdb's table, derived via immunoSEQ multiplex PCR, lists solely in-frame clones and lacks some. This sample has about 73,000 clones, with 70% to 85% found just once. The specimen was peripheral blood. The receptors were gathered from a woman in her sixties or seventies with acute or convalescent COVID-19.

This chain connects TRBV10-3 to TRBJ1-2; 7 nucleotides agree with TRBD1. This CDR3 comprises 14 residues. V trimming: 6 bases; J trimming: 4 bases; junction bases outside the gene matches: 8. The germline CDR1 and CDR2 sequences are ENHRY and SYGVKD. This chain's CDR3 is CAIREATGPYGYTF. For the CDR3, the DNA is TGTGCCATCAGGGAAGCGACAGGGCCCTATGGCTACACCTTC.

CDR3: CASSVTFGYEQYF. The CDR3 DNA reads TGCGCCAGCAGTGTCACCTTCGGCTACGAGCAGTACTTC. V gene TRBV10-1 combines with J gene TRBJ2-7; D ambiguous. Germline V gives CDR1 WNHNN, CDR2 SYGVQD (reference sequence). The CDR3 loop spans 13 amino acids. V lost 4 bases to trimming and J lost 3 bases, with 10 bases between them.

V and J are TRBV5-6 and TRBJ2-2, with 10 bases fitting TRBD1. Germline lookup yields CDR1 SGHDT and CDR2 YYEEEE. After removal of 0 bases from V and 6 bases from J, the junction contained 2 bases not matched to a gene. The CDR3 is made up of 15 amino acids. The CDR3 loop reads CASSLGQGAAGELFF. In DNA form, the CDR3 reads TGTGCCAGCAGCTTGGGACAGGGGGCGGCCGGGGAGCTGTTTTTT. Variable domain in full (rest from reference TRBV5-6 and TRBJ2-2): DAGVTQSPTHLIKTRGQQVTLRCSPKSGHDTVSWYQQALGQGPQFIFQYYEEEERQRGNFPDRFSGHQFPNYSSELNVNALLLGDSALYLCASSLGQGAAGELFFGEGSRLTVL.

The chain links TRBV13 to TRBJ2-7; TRBD1 matches 7 bases. V was clipped by 4 bases and J by 1 base; unmatched bases: 7. This CDR3 is built from 15 residues. Germline V CDR1 and CDR2: PRHDT, FYEKMQ (reference sequence). The CDR3 spells CASSSPGQASYEQYF. The CDR3 coding sequence is TGTGCCAGCAGCTCCCCCGGACAGGCGTCCTACGAGCAGTACTTC.

The CDR3 spells CASSQDTGTSGTDTQYF. Here the CDR3 DNA reads TGTGCCAGCAGCCAGGATACCGGGACAAGCGGCACAGATACGCAGTATTTT. The V gene is TRBV4-2, the J gene TRBJ2-3, with D possibly matching TRBD1 (6 bases). The CDR3 is 17 residues long. Germline assignment: CDR1 LGHNA and CDR2 YNFKEQ. Deletions cut 3 bases from V and 1 base from J, with 17 bases between.

The genes are TRBV27 and TRBJ1-3; 8 bases map to TRBD1. V lost 5 bases and J lost 2; bases outside the gene matches: 8. The CDR3 totals 16 residues. Germline V CDR1 and CDR2: MNHEY, SMNVEV (reference sequence). CDR3 coding DNA: TGTGCCAGCAGTCTCAGGGGGCCCGGGACTGGAAACACCATATATTTT. Translated, it gives CASSLRGPGTGNTIYF.

The chain joins TRBV6-5 to TRBJ1-6, with 8 nucleotides matching TRBD1. V was clipped by 2 bases and J by 5 bases; unmatched bases: 2. Per germline, CDR1 MNHEY and CDR2 SVGAGI. The CDR3 extends over 15 amino acids. The DNA for the CDR3 is TGTGCCAGCAGTTACACAGGGGGAAATAATTCACCCCTCCACTTT. Translating gives CASSYTGGNNSPLHF.

The chain is built from TRBV9 and TRBJ1-2; 8 positions agree with TRBD1. CDR1 and CDR2 from the germline V gene are SGDLS and YYNGEE. The length of the CDR3 is 13 residues. Trimming at V came to 5 bases and at J to 8 bases, leaving 8 bases not matched to a gene. CDR3 residues: CASSDRGLRGYTF. In DNA form, the CDR3 reads TGTGCCAGCAGTGACAGGGGACTAAGGGGCTACACCTTC.

The chain uses TRBV19 and TRBJ2-1; weak D call: TRBD1 (5 bases). The CDR3 contains 15 residues. CDR1 is LNHDA and CDR2 is SQIVND in the germline V gene (reference sequence). V lost 3 bases and J 3 bases, leaving 12 bases between the germline ends. The CDR3 coding sequence is TGTGCCAGTAGTATGTCAGGGAACCGCTACAATGAGCAGTTCTTC. It encodes CASSMSGNRYNEQFF.

The rearrangement joins TRBV18 to TRBJ1-2; a weak D match, TRBD1 (5 bases). Germline V gene lookup returns CDR1 KGHSH and CDR2 LQKENI. The CDR3 consists of 13 residues. Trimming took 3 bases from V and 8 from J, leaving 13 bases between them. The CDR3 is CASSPGTKEGYTF. As DNA, the CDR3 is TGTGCCAGCTCACCCGGGACTAAGGAGGGCTACACCTTC.

This chain joins TRBV28 and TRBJ1-5, with 9 nucleotides matching TRBD1. Germline trimming cut 5 bases from V and 5 bases from J; bases unmatched to any gene: 10. Germline lookup yields CDR1 MDHEN and CDR2 SYDVKM. CDR3 size: 16 residues. This CDR3 is CASSGDRDRYDQPQHF. CDR3 DNA: TGTGCCAGCAGTGGGGACAGGGATAGGTACGATCAGCCCCAGCATTTT.

Only a few counts were recorded for this clone. This chain joins TRBV19 and TRBJ1-2, with 10 bases matching TRBD1. The CDR3 covers 17 residues. V gave up 5 bases and J gave up 1 base; unmatched junction bases: 10. Per the germline V gene, CDR1 is LNHDA and CDR2 is SQIVND (reference sequence). In nucleotides, the CDR3 is TGTGCCAGTAGTGGCCGGGACAGGGGATATTATAACTATGGCTACACCTTC. Its translation is CASSGRDRGYYNYGYTF.

The chain couples TRBV9 to TRBJ2-1; D is unclear. The V end was cut by 3 bases, the J end by 8 bases, with 12 bases between. The CDR3 has 13 amino acids. Germline CDR1 and CDR2: SGDLS and YYNGEE. The CDR3 protein is CASSGSPRDEQFF. The DNA of the CDR3 is TGTGCCAGCAGCGGATCCCCTCGGGATGAGCAGTTCTTC.

This clone has a single count. The gene calls are TRBV6-5 and TRBJ1-2, with D maybe TRBD1 (6 bases). The CDR3 contains 15 residues. The ends were cut back, 8 bases at V and 2 bases at J, with 18 bases in the middle. The germline CDR1 and CDR2 sequences are MNHEY and SVGAGI. The CDR3 DNA reads as TGTGCCAGCTATGACCGGCACGGACAGAACTATGGCTACACCTTC. Amino acid sequence: CASYDRHGQNYGYTF.

V usage is TRBV7-8 and J usage is TRBJ2-1; 14 nucleotides match TRBD2. Germline V gene data show CDR1 as SGHVS and CDR2 as FQNEAQ. The V and J ends lost 5 bases and 4 bases, in that order; junction bases with no gene match: 19. CDR3 length: 21 amino acids. The CDR3 DNA follows: TGTGCCAGCAGCCGACCCAACACGACTAGCGGGAGGGAGGTGCGGTACAATGAGCAGTTCTTC. Translation: CASSRPNTTSGREVRYNEQFF.

The V call is TRBV29-1, the J call TRBJ1-2, with D unclear. The CDR3 has 12 residues. V dropped 0 bases and J dropped 14 bases, with 16 bases sitting between them. In germline, CDR1 is SQVTM, CDR2 ANQGSEA. This CDR3 reads CSVEDPGEFGTF. The CDR3 nucleotides read TGCAGCGTTGAAGATCCAGGCGAGTTCGGAACCTTC.

The chain recombines TRBV9 with TRBJ2-1; D might be TRBD1 (5 bases). V was pared by 4 bases and J by 8 bases, with 16 bases between. The CDR3 loop spans 14 amino acids. Germline lookup yields CDR1 SGDLS and CDR2 YYNGEE. CDR3 nucleotide sequence: TGTGCCAGCAGCATTGCCCAGGGTCGGGATGAGCAGTTCTTC. This sequence encodes CASSIAQGRDEQFF.

This chain connects TRBV7-2 to TRBJ1-2, with 12 bases fitting TRBD1. Germline loops: CDR1 SGHTA, CDR2 FQGNSA. The ends lost 2 bases at V and 7 bases at J; junction bases unmatched: 8. The CDR3 runs 16 residues. The CDR3 nucleotides are TGTGCCAGCAGCTTACAGAGTGGGACAGGGGGCCGTGGCTACACCTTC. It translates to CASSLQSGTGGRGYTF.

The chain carries TRBV27 and TRBJ2-1; 15 bases are shared with TRBD2. This CDR3 is 16 amino acids long. The germline CDR1 and CDR2 sequences are MNHEY and SMNVEV (reference sequence). V trimming: 6 bases; J trimming: 8 bases; junction bases outside the gene matches: 8. The CDR3 is CASRQGLAGGRDEQFF. The CDR3 bases are TGTGCCAGCAGGCAAGGACTAGCGGGAGGGCGCGATGAGCAGTTCTTC.

The genes are TRBV5-1 and TRBJ2-1, with 8 bases lining up with TRBD2. Germline V lookup: CDR1 SGHRS, CDR2 YFSETQ. Unmatched junction bases numbered 4, after V lost 2 bases and J lost 9 bases. The CDR3 has 13 residues. The CDR3 is CASSFGLAGEQFF. DNA for the CDR3: TGCGCCAGCAGCTTTGGACTAGCTGGTGAGCAGTTCTTC.

V and J are TRBV6-5 and TRBJ2-4; 8 bases fit TRBD1. Germline values: CDR1 MNHEY, CDR2 SVGAGI. V lost 6 bases to trimming and J lost 2 bases; unmatched junction nucleotides: 3. The length of the CDR3 is 14 residues. This CDR3 is CASRTGASKNIQYF. The CDR3, as DNA: TGTGCCAGCAGGACAGGGGCCTCCAAAAACATTCAGTACTTC.

The V gene is TRBV10-3, the J gene TRBJ1-2; 7 bases line up with TRBD1. J was trimmed by 4 bases and V by 2 bases; bases with no gene match: 4. Germline V gives CDR1 ENHRY, CDR2 SYGVKD. This CDR3 comprises 14 residues. CDR3 nucleotides: TGTGCCATCAGTGAGGGACAGGAGGGCTATGGCTACACCTTC. Its translation: CAISEGQEGYGYTF.

V is TRBV9 and J is TRBJ1-3; D possibly corresponds to TRBD1 (5 bases). CDR1 and CDR2 from the germline V gene are SGDLS and YYNGEE. V lost 7 bases to trimming and J lost 0 bases, with 11 bases between them. The CDR3 loop spans 14 amino acids. CDR3 sequence: CASGAQVSGNTIYF. In nucleotides, the CDR3 is TGTGCCAGCGGAGCACAGGTCTCTGGAAACACCATATATTTT.

This rearrangement joins TRBV5-1 to TRBJ1-2; 9 nucleotides agree with TRBD1. After removal of 3 bases from V and 3 bases from J, the junction contained 3 bases not matched to a gene. This CDR3 region has 14 residues. CDR1 SGHRS and CDR2 YFSETQ come from the germline V gene. CDR3 coding DNA: TGCGCCAGCAGCTCCGGACAGGGGTACTATGGCTACACCTTC. This gives the protein CASSSGQGYYGYTF.